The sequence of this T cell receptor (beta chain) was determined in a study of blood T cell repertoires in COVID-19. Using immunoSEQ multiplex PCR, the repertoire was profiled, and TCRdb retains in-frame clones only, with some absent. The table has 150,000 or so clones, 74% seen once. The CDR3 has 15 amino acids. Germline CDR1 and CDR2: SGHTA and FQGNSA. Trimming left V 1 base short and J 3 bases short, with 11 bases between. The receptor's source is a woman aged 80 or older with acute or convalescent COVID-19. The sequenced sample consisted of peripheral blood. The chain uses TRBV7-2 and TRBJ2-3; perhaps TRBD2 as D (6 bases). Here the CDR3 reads CASSLVLGGTDTQYF. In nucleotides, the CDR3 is TGTGCCAGCAGCTTAGTACTCGGAGGGACAGATACGCAGTATTTT.